This T cell receptor (beta chain) was recovered during a study of blood T cell repertoires in COVID-19. In the study overall: Donors in the United States, Italy and Spain gave samples during acute or convalescent COVID-19. Nucleic acid was either cDNA or gDNA, and it came from T cells, B-cell-depleted T cells, or PBMCs.

Germline-derived CDR1 and CDR2 are SNHLY and FYNNEI. There are 13 residues in the CDR3. Unmatched junction bases numbered 6, after V lost 7 bases and J lost 4 bases. Original handling: Estimated nucleated cell counts came from reference gene primer amplification. The protocol was immunoSEQ multiplex PCR, while the TCRdb copy is restricted to in-frame clones and leaves out a portion. V, J and clone size derive from that table, while D and trimming were established from the DNA sequence. Here the sample spans 280,000 or so clones, around four fifths being singletons. This sequence joins TRBV2 and TRBJ2-5; TRBD1 matches at 7 bases. The clonotype was recovered from a woman between 50 and 59 years old who had recovered from COVID-19. The material sequenced was peripheral blood. In DNA form, the CDR3 reads TGTGCCAGCAAAAAGACAGGGACAGAGACCCAGTACTTC. It encodes CASKKTGTETQYF.